Listed below are T cell receptor beta chains from one sample, sequenced in a study of blood T cell repertoires in COVID-19. Some clones are missing from TCRdb's copy, which holds only in-frame ones; the method was immunoSEQ multiplex PCR. Altogether 100,000 or so clones are present, roughly 92% being singletons, with the ten largest covering more than 5%. Specimen: peripheral blood. The receptors derive from a man in his forties or fifties with active COVID-19. CDR3s include the opening cysteine and the closing phenylalanine or tryptophan. D genes are given only for firm matches. Not all rows give a size; the values are once, few, many and, for expanded clones, a class.

size,J,V,D,DNA,CDR3
NA,TRBJ1-2,TRBV2,NA,TGTGCCAGCAGTGTGGAGAGGTCGGACTATGGCTACACCTTC,CASSVERSDYGYTF
NA,TRBJ2-5,TRBV5-4,TRBD2,TGTGCCAGCAGCCCCTCGTTAGCGGGAGAAAAAGAGACCCAGTACTTC,CASSPSLAGEKETQYF
NA,TRBJ2-3,TRBV27,NA,TGTGCCAGCAGTTTATCGAAATCTGCAGGGTCATTCACGCAGTATTTT,CASSLSKSAGSFTQYF
NA,TRBJ2-5,TRBV7-3,TRBD2,TGTGCCAGCAGTGAAGGACTAGCGGGAGGTGAGACCCAGTACTTC,CASSEGLAGGETQYF
once,TRBJ1-2,TRBV5-1,NA,TGCGCCAGCAGCTTGGATACGGGAAACTATGGCTACACCTTC,CASSLDTGNYGYTF
NA,TRBJ2-7,TRBV5-6,NA,TGTGCCAGCACCCAGCAGGGGAGTTACGAGCAGTACTTC,CASTQQGSYEQYF
NA,TRBJ1-1,TRBV29-1,NA,TGCAGCGTTGCAGGACATTTGAACACTGAAGCTTTCTTT,CSVAGHLNTEAFF
NA,TRBJ2-7,TRBV10-3,TRBD1,TGTGCCATCAGTGTGACAGGGGGATTGCGCGAGCAGTACTTC,CAISVTGGLREQYF
NA,TRBJ2-1,TRBV7-2,NA,TGTGCCAGCAGCATTCGACAGGAGCAGTTCTTC,CASSIRQEQFF
NA,TRBJ2-5,TRBV18,TRBD1,TGTGCCAGCTCACCAGGACAGGGCGAGGGGGAGACCCAGTACTTC,CASSPGQGEGETQYF
NA,TRBJ2-1,TRBV5-1,TRBD2,TGCGCCAGCAGCTTGGTGGCGGGAGGAATCAATGAGCAGTTCTTC,CASSLVAGGINEQFF
NA,TRBJ2-2,TRBV4-1,NA,TGCGCCAGCAGCCAAGATCCGGACTTAGCTGTTGGTTTCACCGGGGAGCTGTTTTTT,CASSQDPDLAVGFTGELFF
NA,TRBJ1-1,TRBV5-4,NA,TGTGCCAGCAGCTTGGCGGTCTCGCGACAGGTTGACACTGAAGCTTTCTTT,CASSLAVSRQVDTEAFF
NA,TRBJ2-7,TRBV5-1,TRBD2,TGCGCCAGCAGCTTGGCGGGACTAGCGTTTACTAGGGAGCAGTACTTC,CASSLAGLAFTREQYF
NA,TRBJ2-1,TRBV7-9,NA,TGTGCCAGCACTCCGTCCGTCCATGAGCAGTTCTTC,CASTPSVHEQFF
NA,TRBJ2-7,TRBV7-9,NA,TGTGCCAGCAGCTTAGGCTACTACGAGCAGTACTTC,CASSLGYYEQYF
NA,TRBJ2-7,TRBV6-6,NA,TGTGCCAGCAGTTACGCCCTCGGGACAAGACCCTACGAGCAGTACTTC,CASSYALGTRPYEQYF
NA,TRBJ2-3,TRBV24-1,NA,TGTGCCACCAGTGGCCCACTAGGTCTGTACACAGATACGCAGTATTTT,CATSGPLGLYTDTQYF
NA,TRBJ2-5,TRBV24-1,NA,TGTGCCACCAGTGATTTAAGGGGAGGCCAAGGGACCCAGTACTTC,CATSDLRGGQGTQYF
NA,TRBJ1-1,TRBV29-1,TRBD1,TGCAGCGTTGGGAGAGGGACAGGGGGCATTTCAAGGACTGAAGCTTTCTTT,CSVGRGTGGISRTEAFF
NA,TRBJ1-1,TRBV29-1,TRBD1,TGCAGCGTAGGACAGGGGCGGGACGCTTTCTTT,CSVGQGRDAFF
NA,TRBJ2-5,TRBV6-2/TRBV6-3,NA,TGTGCCAGCAGTGACCTAGCTTCCCCTATTCAGACCCAGTACTTC,CASSDLASPIQTQYF
NA,TRBJ1-1,TRBV18,TRBD1,TGTGCCAGCTCACAAGGGACAGGGGATACTGAAGCTTTCTTT,CASSQGTGDTEAFF
NA,TRBJ2-1,TRBV12-3/TRBV12-4,NA,TGTGCCAGCAGTTTAGGCCTACGGGATGAGCAGTTCTTC,CASSLGLRDEQFF
NA,TRBJ1-2,TRBV28,TRBD1,TGTGCCAGCAGTTCTCCGGCAGGGGGGACGGGGGGCTACACCTTC,CASSSPAGGTGGYTF
NA,TRBJ2-7,TRBV7-2,TRBD1,TGTGCCAGCAGCCTCTCCGGGACAGTATATACCCCCTACGAGCAGTACTTC,CASSLSGTVYTPYEQYF
NA,TRBJ2-1,TRBV6-6,TRBD2,TGTGCCAGCAGCACAGCGGGAGGGCCTAGTAACGAGCAGTTCTTC,CASSTAGGPSNEQFF
few,TRBJ1-5,TRBV5-5,NA,TGTGCCAGCAGCTTGGACAGAGCCCCCAATCAGCCCCAGCATTTT,CASSLDRAPNQPQHF
NA,TRBJ2-3,TRBV3-1/TRBV3-2,NA,TGTGCCAGCAGCCAAGGCGGGGGCGCAGATACGCAGTATTTT,CASSQGGGADTQYF
NA,TRBJ2-5,TRBV30,TRBD2,TGTGCCTGGAGGGGGCGGGAGGATCAGACCCAGTACTTC,CAWRGREDQTQYF
NA,TRBJ2-7,TRBV18,NA,TGTGCCAGCTCACCACGGGCAGGAGGCGAGCAGTACTTC,CASSPRAGGEQYF
NA,TRBJ1-2,TRBV2,NA,TGTGCCAGCAGTGAATCGGGCTATGGCTACACCTTC,CASSESGYGYTF
once,TRBJ1-6,TRBV6-5,NA,TGTGCCAGCAGTTATGGGGGGAGCTCCTATAATTCACCCCTCCACTTT,CASSYGGSSYNSPLHF
NA,TRBJ1-5,TRBV28,NA,TGTGCCAGCAGAACCGGGGGGGGCGATTATAGCAATCAGCCCCAGCATTTT,CASRTGGGDYSNQPQHF
NA,TRBJ2-5,TRBV3-1/TRBV3-2,NA,TGTGCCAGCAGCCAAGATCTCGGGAACCAAGAGACCCAGTACTTC,CASSQDLGNQETQYF
NA,TRBJ2-7,TRBV29-1,TRBD1,TGCAGCGTCCCGACAGGGGACGAGCAGTACTTC,CSVPTGDEQYF
NA,TRBJ1-2,TRBV6-5,NA,TGTGCCAGCAGCCGCAGTGTTAACTATGGCTACACCTTC,CASSRSVNYGYTF
NA,TRBJ2-1,TRBV7-3,NA,TGTGCCAGCAGCTCGACAGGGAACGCCGGGACTAGCTCCTACAATGAGCAGTTCTTC,CASSSTGNAGTSSYNEQFF
NA,TRBJ1-6,TRBV27,NA,TGTGCCAGCAGAAACGGGGACTCCTCCTATAATTCACCCCTCCACTTT,CASRNGDSSYNSPLHF
NA,TRBJ1-1,TRBV18,NA,TGTGCCAGCTCACCACTGGGGCTGGGGACTGAAGCTTTCTTT,CASSPLGLGTEAFF
NA,TRBJ1-2,TRBV4-1,TRBD1,TGCGCCAGCAGCCGCTTAACGACAGGGGTGGGCTATGGCTACACCTTC,CASSRLTTGVGYGYTF
NA,TRBJ2-1,TRBV5-1,NA,TGCGCCAGCAGCTTCGACAGAAACAATGAGCAGTTCTTC,CASSFDRNNEQFF
NA,TRBJ2-7,TRBV24-1,TRBD1,TGTGCCACCAGTGAGGGGACAGGGGTCTCCTACGAGCAGTACTTC,CATSEGTGVSYEQYF
NA,TRBJ1-6,TRBV6-6,TRBD1,TGTGCCAGCAGTATCCTGACAGGGAAGAATTCACCCCTCCACTTT,CASSILTGKNSPLHF
NA,TRBJ2-3,TRBV28,TRBD1,TGTGCCAGCAGTTTTCAGGGGGATCGCTCCACAGATACGCAGTATTTT,CASSFQGDRSTDTQYF
once,TRBJ2-5,TRBV5-1,NA,TGCGCCAGCAGCTTTTCCGGAGGCCCGTACGAGACCCAGTACTTC,CASSFSGGPYETQYF
NA,TRBJ2-1,TRBV9,TRBD2,TGTGCCAGCAGCGTAGTGTCGGGAGGGGACGAGCAGTTCTTC,CASSVVSGGDEQFF
NA,TRBJ2-7,TRBV24-1,NA,TGTGCCACCAGTAGAGGCTACGAGCAGTACTTC,CATSRGYEQYF
NA,TRBJ2-7,TRBV11-2,TRBD1,TGTGCCAGCAGTACCGGACAGGGTTACTCCTACGAGCAGTACTTC,CASSTGQGYSYEQYF
NA,TRBJ2-1,TRBV27,NA,TGTGCCAGCAGTGTTAACAGGGATAATGAGCAGTTCTTC,CASSVNRDNEQFF
NA,TRBJ1-2,TRBV6-2/TRBV6-3,TRBD1,TGTGCCAGCAGCCGACAGGGGACTAACTATGGCTACACCTTC,CASSRQGTNYGYTF
NA,TRBJ2-7,TRBV7-8,TRBD1,TGTGCCAGCAGCTTAAACGACAGGGGACTCTACGAGCAGTACTTC,CASSLNDRGLYEQYF
NA,TRBJ1-5,TRBV19,TRBD1,TGTGCCATAGGGGACAGGGCTAGCAATCAGCCCCAGCATTTT,CAIGDRASNQPQHF
NA,TRBJ2-5,TRBV27,TRBD2,TGTGCCAGCAGTTTATCCCGAATAACCGGGACTATCTGTTTTAACCAAGAGACCCAGTACTTC,CASSLSRITGTICFNQETQYF
NA,TRBJ1-6,TRBV7-2,NA,TGTGCCAGCAGCTTATGGGGGGGATCACCCCTCCACTTT,CASSLWGGSPLHF
once,TRBJ2-3,TRBV3-1/TRBV3-2,NA,TGTGCCAGCAGCCAAGACGCCGCTAGCGAAGATACGCAGTATTTT,CASSQDAASEDTQYF
NA,TRBJ2-5,TRBV21-1,NA,TGTGCCAAAAAGCTGGGGGAGGCCCGCCAAGAGACCCAGTACTTC,CAKKLGEARQETQYF